This TCR beta chain was identified in a study of blood T cells in healthy people across ages. It was with a sample-barcoded 5' primer and a J-beta primer mix that a second PCR of roughly 7 to 12 cycles was run. TCRdb reanalysed the 5' RACE reads using MiXCR and keeps one entry per CDR3 protein. There are 650,000 to 700,000 distinct CDR3 sequences in the sample; around 52% occur only once, and less than 15% lies in the top ten. Study conclusions and caveats: More naive CD4+ cells and higher diversity marked long-lived donors relative to aged donors.

Regarding this clonotype: Its specificity is unknown.

V was trimmed by 5 bases and J by 2 bases, leaving 19 bases between them. CDR1 is SGHAT, CDR2 FQNNGV, per germline. This CDR3 has 16 amino acids. This receptor was obtained from an elderly woman in good health. What was sequenced was blood. The rearrangement uses TRBV11-2 and TRBJ2-7; D uncertain. The CDR3 nucleotides read TGTGCCAGCAGCCCTATAGTTACCCTAAGGGCCTACGAGCAGTACTTC. Translation: CASSPIVTLRAYEQYF.